This T cell receptor (beta chain) was sequenced in a study of Graves' ophthalmopathy and Graves' hyperthyroidism. Study observations and caveats: Using 13 signatures, a model distinguished ophthalmopathy from stable hyperthyroidism, reaching about 85% sensitivity and about 81% specificity. Ophthalmopathy progression was predicted with 70% to 71% sensitivity and roughly 72% specificity.

On this clonotype: Its antigen is still unknown.

Per the germline V gene, CDR1 is ENHRY and CDR2 is SYGVKD. V was cut by 8 bases and J by 3 bases, with 13 bases left in between. The CDR3 is 13 residues long. The authors amplified TCR beta CDR3 regions from RNA transcripts. The first-round RT-PCR employed HTBI primers together with the Qiagen OneStep RT-PCR kit. A multiplex PCR was then performed as the second round. In TCRdb, the multiplex PCR reads were re-called with MiXCR into one record per CDR3 protein. The top ten clones hold around 10% of a sample with more than 1,000,000 distinct CDR3 sequences, less than 45% of them seen once. The genes are TRBV10-3 and TRBJ1-1; TRBD1 is a possible D gene (6 bases). This TCR was sampled from an adult man with Graves' hyperthyroidism. Sequencing was done on a sample of peripheral blood or thyroid tissue (not recorded which). The CDR3 spells CAISGVEDTEAFF. The DNA of the CDR3 is TGTGCCATCTCAGGGGTCGAGGACACTGAAGCTTTCTTT.